Shown below are 26 T cell receptor beta chains from a single sample sequenced in a study of T cells in Graves' hyperthyroidism and ophthalmopathy. RNA transcripts provided the source from which TCR beta CDR3 regions were amplified. The HTBI set primed first-round TCR CDR3 RT-PCR. TCRdb called the multiplex PCR reads again in MiXCR, with one record for every CDR3 protein. The table lists approximately 600,000 distinct CDR3 sequences, about 15% of them singletons. The specimen was blood. These TCRs come from a woman aged 40 to 55 with Graves' ophthalmopathy.

This clonotype was detected many times. The rearrangement joins TRBV12-3 or TRBV12-4 to TRBJ2-2; tentative D call: TRBD1 (6 bases). This CDR3 has 14 residues. With 6 bases removed from V and 4 bases from J, the gap between germline ends came to 12 bases. The CDR3 region has the DNA TGTGCCAGCAGGGTACAGGGATCCACCGGGGAGCTGTTTTTT. Translation: CASRVQGSTGELFF.

This clonotype occurred many times. Here the CDR3 reads CASTPARNGYTF. CDR3 bases: TGTGCCAGCACCCCAGCAAGGAATGGCTACACCTTC. The chain joins TRBV6-5 to TRBJ1-2; D gene ambiguous. CDR1 is MNHEY and CDR2 is SVGAGI in the germline V gene. The ends were cut back, 7 bases at V and 6 bases at J, with 12 bases in the middle. This CDR3 region has 12 residues.

This clonotype occurred many times. The V gene is TRBV20-1, the J gene TRBJ2-7; D is unresolved. Trimming stripped 6 bases from V and 3 bases from J, with 9 bases between. Germline lookup yields CDR1 DFQATT and CDR2 SNEGSKA (reference sequence). There are 11 residues in the CDR3. The CDR3 sequence: CSAAVDYEQYF. The CDR3 DNA follows: TGCAGTGCCGCTGTTGACTACGAGCAGTACTTC.

This clonotype was seen repeatedly, ten times or more. This sequence joins TRBV10-2 and TRBJ1-3, with 9 bases lining up with TRBD1. CDR1 is WSHSY and CDR2 is SAAADI in the germline V gene. This CDR3 has 16 amino acids. The junction had 9 bases not matched to a gene; V was cut back by 6 bases and J by 3 bases. This chain's CDR3 is CASRDMTGGGGNTIYF. DNA for the CDR3: TGCGCCAGCAGGGATATGACAGGGGGAGGTGGAAACACCATATATTTT.

This clonotype was counted at least ten times. Here the CDR3 reads CSAGGSNQPQHF. The CDR3 DNA is TGCAGCGCGGGGGGGAGCAATCAGCCCCAGCATTTT. The chain links TRBV29-1 to TRBJ1-5; weak D call: TRBD1 (5 bases). Germline assignment: CDR1 SQVTM and CDR2 ANQGSEA. The ends were cut back, 7 bases at V and 1 base at J, with 8 bases in the middle. The CDR3 is made up of 12 amino acids. The entire variable domain, with the rest obtained from reference TRBV29-1 and TRBJ1-5, is as follows: SAVISQKPSRDICQRGTSLTIQCQVDSQVTMMFWYRQQPGQSLTLIATANQGSEATYESGFVIDKFPISRPNLTFSTLTVSNMSPEDSSIYLCSAGGSNQPQHFGDGTRLSIL.

A remark on this clonotype: Since a much larger clone is just one base distant, this may be a read error. Lacking the conserved final phenylalanine or tryptophan, this CDR3 likely reflects a read error. The chain carries TRBV28 and TRBJ2-5, with D maybe TRBD2 (6 bases). The V end was cut by 8 bases, the J end by 5 bases, with 6 bases between. In germline, CDR1 is MDHEN, CDR2 SYDVKM. The CDR3 has 10 residues. The CDR3 nucleotides are TGTGCCAGCGGGGGGGAGACCCAGTACCTC. It specifies CASGGETQYL.

This sequence joins TRBV19 and TRBJ2-7; 9 bases are a match to TRBD2. CDR1 is LNHDA and CDR2 is SQIVND in the germline V gene (reference sequence). Trimming cost V 3 bases and J 4 bases; bases outside gene matches: 10. This CDR3 is built from 16 residues. CDR3 region: CASSIGSGGRGYEQYF. CDR3 in DNA: TGTGCCAGTAGTATTGGATCGGGCGGGAGGGGTTACGAGCAGTACTTC. Filled out from reference TRBV19 and TRBJ2-7, the complete variable domain reads DGGITQSPKYLFRKEGQNVTLSCEQNLNHDAMYWYRQDPGQGLRLIYYSQIVNDFQKGDIAEGYSVSREKKESFPLTVTSAQKNPTAFYLCASSIGSGGRGYEQYFGPGTRLTVT.

In this sample, this clonotype turned up many times. As DNA, the CDR3 is TGTGCCAGCAGTGACTCACTAGCGGTCTCCTACGAGCAGTACTTC. Amino acid sequence: CASSDSLAVSYEQYF. The chain has TRBV2 and TRBJ2-7; TRBD2 matches 8 bases. Trimming removed 3 bases from V and 0 bases from J; junction bases left unmatched: 4. Looked up from germline, CDR1 is SNHLY and CDR2 is FYNNEI. The CDR3 sequence is 15 residues long.

There are many counts of this clonotype. The V and J genes are TRBV28 and TRBJ2-7, with D possibly matching TRBD1 (6 bases). Looked up from germline, CDR1 is MDHEN and CDR2 is SYDVKM. This CDR3 is 12 amino acids long. The V end lost 7 bases, the J end lost 2 bases, and 9 bases lay between the germline ends. CDR3 residues: CASTGQPYEQYF. The DNA of the CDR3 is TGTGCCAGCACCGGACAGCCCTACGAGCAGTACTTC.

This clonotype showed up many times. This chain links TRBV28 with TRBJ2-7; no reliable D call. This CDR3 has 8 residues. The V gene lost 2 bases and the J gene lost 12 bases, with 2 bases spanning the gap. Germline loops: CDR1 MDHEN, CDR2 SYDVKM. The CDR3 reads CASSLRYF. In DNA, the CDR3 is TGTGCCAGCAGTTTACGGTACTTC. The full variable domain, in which reference TRBV28 and TRBJ2-7 provide the parts outside the CDR3, is DVKVTQSSRYLVKRTGEKVFLECVQDMDHENMFWYRQDPGLGLRLIYFSYDVKMKEKGDIPEGYSVSREKKERFSLILESASTNQTSMYLCASSLRYFGPGTRLTVT.

This clonotype was found many times. The rearrangement links TRBV6-1 to TRBJ2-7; D is uncertain. This CDR3 is built from 14 residues. The germline V gene encodes CDR1 MNHNS and CDR2 SASEGT. The ends were cut back, 7 bases at V and 2 bases at J, with 15 bases in the middle. CDR3 in amino acids: CASNLAHGPYEQYF. The DNA of the CDR3 is TGTGCCAGCAACTTAGCTCATGGACCCTACGAGCAGTACTTC.

There are many counts of this clonotype. J is TRBJ2-7 and V is TRBV6-2 or TRBV6-3, with D tentatively TRBD1 (6 bases). Trimming left V 1 base short and J 1 base short, with 11 bases between. In germline, CDR1 is MNHEY, CDR2 SVGEGT. This CDR3 has 15 amino acids. In DNA, the CDR3 is TGTGCCAGCAGTTACTTGGACACAGGGTCCTACGAGCAGTACTTC. The encoded protein is CASSYLDTGSYEQYF.

In its sample, this clonotype was seen a few times. The chain recombines TRBV6-2 or TRBV6-3 with TRBJ2-7; tentative D call: TRBD2 (6 bases). The CDR3 contains 14 residues. Germline V gene data show CDR1 as MNHEY and CDR2 as SVGEGT. Between the trimmed V and J ends, which lost 0 bases and 12 bases, there was a span of 18 bases. The CDR3 is CASSYSASAKGGYF. The CDR3 DNA reads as TGTGCCAGCAGTTACTCTGCTAGCGCGAAAGGCGGGTACTTC.

This clonotype was picked up many times. V is TRBV12-3 or TRBV12-4 and J is TRBJ1-5; D remains unclear. Trimming left V 3 bases short and J 1 base short, with 7 bases between. The CDR3 has 14 amino acids. In DNA form, the CDR3 reads TGTGCCAGCAGTTTCCGTACAAGCAATCAGCCCCAGCATTTT. Its translation is CASSFRTSNQPQHF.

This clonotype occurred many times. CDR3 sequence (DNA): TGTGCCATCAGTGACGGGGCGGGAGCCTCCTACGAGCAGTACTTC. Translation gives CAISDGAGASYEQYF. This sequence joins TRBV10-3 and TRBJ2-7; TRBD2 agrees at 7 bases. The germline CDR1 and CDR2 sequences are ENHRY and SYGVKD. This CDR3 is built from 15 residues. The V segment lost 3 bases and the J segment 0 bases; nucleotides outside the gene matches: 5.

This clonotype was found a few times. The chain couples TRBV25-1 to TRBJ1-1, with D uncertain. The germline V and J ends were trimmed by 3 bases and 8 bases, with 16 bases remaining between them. CDR1 and CDR2 from the germline V gene are MGHDK and SYGVNS. The CDR3 sequence is 14 residues long. The CDR3 protein is CASSDPGVIKEAFF. CDR3 nucleotide sequence: TGTGCCAGCAGTGATCCTGGGGTAATAAAAGAAGCTTTCTTT.

This clonotype was picked up a small number of times. The chain joins TRBV4-3 to TRBJ2-7, with 10 bases that match TRBD1. CDR3 length: 15 residues. CDR1 is LGHNA and CDR2 is YSLEER in the germline V gene. J gave up 5 bases and V 4 bases, and 8 bases lay outside the gene matches. The CDR3 nucleotides are TGCGCCAGCAGCCCCGGGACAGGGGATTCCGACGAGCAGTACTTC. It is translated as CASSPGTGDSDEQYF.

This clonotype was observed many times. The gene calls are TRBV20-1 and TRBJ1-1; a weak D match, TRBD1 (5 bases). The CDR3 has 15 amino acids. Germline CDR1 is DFQATT and CDR2 is SNEGSKA (reference sequence). Trimming shortened V by 2 bases and J by 0 bases, and 13 bases separated the two germline ends. The CDR3 loop reads CSARYGAEMNTEAFF. DNA of the CDR3: TGCAGTGCTAGATATGGGGCAGAAATGAACACTGAAGCTTTCTTT.

This clonotype was seen many times. This sequence joins TRBV19 and TRBJ2-5; 11 bases are a match to TRBD2. The V gene's germline CDR1 is LNHDA and CDR2 SQIVND (reference sequence). CDR3 length equals 16 residues. The V segment lost 3 bases and the J segment 2 bases; nucleotides outside the gene matches: 5. CDR3 in amino acids: CASSMGTSGVQETQYF. The CDR3 nucleotides read TGTGCCAGTAGTATGGGGACTAGCGGCGTTCAAGAGACCCAGTACTTC. The whole variable domain, remainder taken from reference TRBV19 and TRBJ2-5, is DGGITQSPKYLFRKEGQNVTLSCEQNLNHDAMYWYRQDPGQGLRLIYYSQIVNDFQKGDIAEGYSVSREKKESFPLTVTSAQKNPTAFYLCASSMGTSGVQETQYFGPGTRLLVL.

This clonotype was counted ten times or more. The J gene is TRBJ2-7, the V gene TRBV6-2 or TRBV6-3, with D tentatively TRBD2 (5 bases). CDR1 is MNHEY and CDR2 is SVGEGT in the germline V gene. V was trimmed by 6 bases and J by 3 bases, leaving 18 bases between them. The length of the CDR3 is 15 residues. The DNA of the CDR3 is TGTGCCAGCAGGATGTACGGGGTAATACTCTACGAGCAGTACTTC. Encoded protein: CASRMYGVILYEQYF.

The table lists this clonotype with many counts. The chain is built from TRBV12-3 or TRBV12-4 and TRBJ1-5, with D uncertain. The CDR3 is 12 residues long. V lost 3 bases and J 7 bases, leaving 7 bases between the germline ends. The CDR3 reads CASSLSTQPQHF. Here the CDR3 DNA reads TGTGCCAGCAGTTTGTCCACGCAGCCCCAGCATTTT.

The table lists this clonotype with many counts. The chain combines TRBV12-3 or TRBV12-4 with TRBJ1-1; D is uncertain. The CDR3 runs 12 residues. V lost 6 bases to trimming and J lost 6 bases, with 11 bases between them. CDR3 residues: CASSYLAAEAFF. The CDR3 DNA reads TGTGCCAGCAGCTATCTGGCAGCTGAAGCTTTCTTT.

The chain uses TRBV20-1 and TRBJ2-7; the match to TRBD1 covers 7 bases. There are 13 residues in the CDR3. The J segment lost 3 bases and the V segment lost 3 bases, leaving 5 bases of the junction unmatched. The germline CDR1 and CDR2 sequences are DFQATT and SNEGSKA (reference sequence). The CDR3 region has the DNA TGCAGTGCTAGCCCCGGGACAGACTACGAGCAGTACTTC. This translates into CSASPGTDYEQYF.

This chain links TRBV7-2 with TRBJ1-3; the D gene is possibly TRBD1 (6 bases). The CDR3 totals 11 residues. Germline CDR1 SGHTA, CDR2 FQGNSA. V lost 1 base, J lost 14 bases, and 9 bases lay in between. The chain's CDR3 is CASSLGQVLYF. The CDR3, as DNA: TGTGCCAGCAGCTTAGGACAGGTCCTATATTTT.

Ten or more counts support this clonotype. The chain combines TRBV5-1 with TRBJ2-5; perhaps TRBD1 as D (5 bases). The CDR3 runs to 14 residues. CDR1 SGHRS and CDR2 YFSETQ come from the germline V gene. Deletions cut 4 bases from V and 5 bases from J, with 15 bases between. CDR3 region: CASSPDIIMETQYF. The CDR3 bases are TGCGCCAGCAGCCCGGACATAATAATGGAGACCCAGTACTTC. The full variable domain, with the rest looked up from reference TRBV5-1 and TRBJ2-5, is KAGVTQTPRYLIKTRGQQVTLSCSPISGHRSVSWYQQTPGQGLQFLFEYFSETQRNKGNFPGRFSGRQFSNSRSEMNVSTLELGDSALYLCASSPDIIMETQYFGPGTRLLVL.

At least ten counts were recorded for this clonotype. The CDR3 here is CSVEDGENYEQYF. The CDR3 coding sequence is TGCAGCGTTGAAGATGGGGAGAACTACGAGCAGTACTTC. The chain has TRBV29-1 and TRBJ2-7; a weak D match, TRBD2 (5 bases). CDR1 is SQVTM and CDR2 is ANQGSEA in the germline V gene. Trimming shortened V by 0 bases and J by 3 bases, and 9 bases separated the two germline ends. The length of the CDR3 is 13 residues.